One and the same sample provided the 3 T cell receptor beta chains below, sequenced in a study of blood T cell repertoires in COVID-19. The assay was immunoSEQ multiplex PCR, and TCRdb's table has in-frame clones only and misses some. Altogether about 290,000 clones are present, under 90% being singletons, with the ten largest covering 1.7%. Sample: PBMCs or T cells enriched from blood (not recorded which). These receptor sequences come from a woman between 40 and 50 years old who had recovered from COVID-19.

This rearrangement joins TRBV6-1 to TRBJ1-1; 7 bases fit TRBD1. CDR3 length: 16 residues. V was pared by 3 bases and J by 5 bases, with 12 bases of the junction left unmatched. Germline loops: CDR1 MNHNS, CDR2 SASEGT. CDR3 bases: TGTGCCAGCAGTGAGAGAACAGGGGCCCCGGGGACTGAAGCTTTCTTT. It is translated as CASSERTGAPGTEAFF.

The chain has TRBV19 and TRBJ1-3, with unresolved D. The CDR3 sequence is 15 residues long. The V gene lost 9 bases and the J gene lost 0 bases, with 15 bases spanning the gap. Germline lookup yields CDR1 LNHDA and CDR2 SQIVND (reference sequence). CDR3 loop: CASTKIPSSGNTIYF. Here the CDR3 DNA reads TGTGCCAGCACAAAGATCCCATCCTCTGGAAACACCATATATTTT.

This sequence joins TRBV5-4 and TRBJ1-2; 10 bases map to TRBD1. The CDR3 totals 16 residues. CDR1 is SGHNT, CDR2 YYREEE, per germline (reference sequence). V shed 4 bases and J 1 base; nucleotides not matched to a gene: 7. The CDR3 protein is CASSPYGTGDNYGYTF. The CDR3, as DNA: TGTGCCAGCAGCCCATATGGGACAGGGGATAACTATGGCTACACCTTC.